This passage covers 15 T cell receptor beta chains from one sample sequenced in a study of T-cell memory formation after mild COVID-19. TCRdb re-called the 5' RACE reads through MiXCR, storing one row per CDR3 protein. The data show about 150,000 distinct CDR3 sequences, about 14% seen once. The sequenced sample consisted of PBMCs or a T cell subset sorted from them (not recorded which). The receptors come from an adult woman who had mild COVID-19 (a few samples of this study predate the infection). Cell type and time point are not known.

The chain links TRBV19 to TRBJ1-2, with D uncertain. The CDR3 is 14 amino acids. Germline CDR1 reads LNHDA; CDR2 reads SQIVND (reference sequence). Trimming shortened V by 7 bases and J by 8 bases, and 20 bases separated the two germline ends. DNA for the CDR3: TGTGCCAGTACCATCCGCGCCCGCAGACAAGGCTACACCTTC. Residues: CASTIRARRQGYTF. Complete variable domain (other parts from reference TRBV19 and TRBJ1-2): DGGITQSPKYLFRKEGQNVTLSCEQNLNHDAMYWYRQDPGQGLRLIYYSQIVNDFQKGDIAEGYSVSREKKESFPLTVTSAQKNPTAFYLCASTIRARRQGYTFGSGTRLTVV.

The J gene is TRBJ2-2, the V gene TRBV5-1, with TRBD1 identical over 7 bases. Germline V gene data show CDR1 as SGHRS and CDR2 as YFSETQ. The CDR3 length is 16 residues. The trim removed 1 base at V and 5 bases at J, leaving 8 bases unmatched. CDR3 sequence reads: CASSLLQGSRTGELFF. The CDR3 region has the DNA TGCGCCAGCAGCTTGTTACAGGGGAGCCGAACCGGGGAGCTGTTTTTT.

The rearrangement uses TRBV12-3 or TRBV12-4 and TRBJ2-1; 8 bases align to TRBD2. The CDR3 has 15 amino acids. The ends lost 6 bases at V and 6 bases at J; junction bases unmatched: 10. This CDR3 is CASSSSGSFFNEQFF. The CDR3 DNA reads as TGTGCCAGCAGCTCGAGCGGGAGCTTTTTCAATGAGCAGTTCTTC.

The V and J genes are TRBV11-2 and TRBJ2-1, with D perhaps matching TRBD2 (6 bases). The V gene lost 1 base and the J gene lost 3 bases, with 13 bases spanning the gap. The CDR3 has 16 residues. CDR1 is SGHAT and CDR2 is FQNNGV in the germline V gene. The DNA for the CDR3 is TGTGCCAGCAGCTTAGTGGTCGGGAGCATCTACAATGAGCAGTTCTTC. Translating it yields CASSLVVGSIYNEQFF.

The chain uses TRBV10-3 and TRBJ2-5, with D uncertain. V was pared by 0 bases and J by 5 bases, with 10 bases between. This CDR3 contains 14 residues. The germline V gene encodes CDR1 ENHRY and CDR2 SYGVKD. For the CDR3, the DNA is TGTGCCATCAGTGAGTCGCAGGCTGGGGAGACCCAGTACTTC. Translation gives CAISESQAGETQYF.

Details on this clonotype: The junction and the germline gene differ at one end; a read error may be behind it. The rearrangement uses TRBV9 and TRBJ2-5; 7 bases fit TRBD2. CDR1 and CDR2 from the germline V gene are SGDLS and YYNGEE. This CDR3 region has 16 residues. The CDR3 loop is CDSSVATTSTVETQYF. The CDR3 DNA reads as TGTGACAGCAGCGTAGCTACGACTAGCACCGTGGAGACCCAGTACTTC.

This chain connects TRBV12-3 or TRBV12-4 to TRBJ2-5; TRBD1 agrees at 7 bases. The length of the CDR3 is 16 residues. With 2 bases clipped from V and 6 bases from J, the junction kept 12 bases outside the gene matches. The CDR3 DNA reads as TGTGCCAGCAGTTTATATGTGACAGGGATTTTCCAGACCCAGTACTTC. It codes for CASSLYVTGIFQTQYF.

The rearrangement links TRBV12-3 or TRBV12-4 to TRBJ2-1, with 7 bases identical to TRBD1. The V segment lost 6 bases and the J segment 6 bases; nucleotides outside the gene matches: 5. This CDR3 spans 13 amino acids. The CDR3: CASRTGFGNEQFF. CDR3 sequence (DNA): TGTGCCAGCAGGACAGGGTTTGGCAATGAGCAGTTCTTC.

This clonotype occurred a few times. The rearrangement joins TRBV7-3 to TRBJ2-6; no firm D call. Trimming stripped 5 bases from V and 2 bases from J, with 19 bases between. This CDR3 is built from 18 residues. The germline V gene has CDR1 SGHTA and CDR2 FQGTGA. The CDR3 here is CASSPDPWSAPGANVLTF. For the CDR3, the DNA is TGTGCCAGCAGCCCCGACCCGTGGTCCGCCCCTGGGGCCAACGTCCTGACTTTC.

The chain has TRBV10-3 and TRBJ2-2; D remains unclear. V was clipped by 7 bases and J by 3 bases, with 6 bases between them. This CDR3 region has 12 residues. Per germline, CDR1 ENHRY and CDR2 SYGVKD. The CDR3 DNA follows: TGTGCCATCACGGGTGACACCGGGGAGCTGTTTTTT. Its protein is CAITGDTGELFF.

This rearrangement joins TRBV12-3 or TRBV12-4 to TRBJ1-1; the match to TRBD1 covers 9 bases. J was trimmed by 4 bases and V by 5 bases; bases with no gene match: 11. CDR3 size: 16 residues. This chain's CDR3 is CASSPGTGKGGTEAFF. CDR3 DNA: TGTGCCAGCAGTCCCGGGACAGGGAAGGGAGGCACTGAAGCTTTCTTT.

The chain is built from TRBV24-1 and TRBJ2-7; possibly TRBD2 for D (6 bases). V lost 3 bases to trimming and J lost 2 bases, with 13 bases between them. The CDR3 runs 15 residues. Germline V gene lookup returns CDR1 KGHDR and CDR2 SFDVKD. CDR3 sequence reads: CATSDTRDSPYEQYF. As DNA, the CDR3 is TGTGCCACCAGTGATACCCGGGACTCCCCCTACGAGCAGTACTTC.

This CDR3 reads CSAPSKGGADYGYTF. CDR3 sequence (DNA): TGCAGTGCTCCTAGTAAGGGGGGGGCGGACTATGGCTACACCTTC. This rearrangement joins TRBV20-1 to TRBJ1-2; maybe TRBD1 (6 bases). CDR1 DFQATT and CDR2 SNEGSKA come from the germline V gene (reference sequence). V was shortened by 5 bases and J by 3 bases, with 19 bases between the two germline ends. This CDR3 comprises 15 residues.

This clonotype was seen more than once but under ten times. The V gene is TRBV4-1, the J gene TRBJ2-7, with D possibly called TRBD1 or TRBD2 (5 bases each). Germline loops: CDR1 MGHRA, CDR2 YSYEKL. V was pared by 4 bases and J by 1 base, with 11 bases between. The CDR3 is 14 residues long. The CDR3 here is CASSPAGASYEQYF. CDR3 in DNA: TGCGCCAGCAGCCCTGCCGGGGCTTCCTACGAGCAGTACTTC.

This clonotype was found many times. For the CDR3, the DNA is TGCGCCAGCAGCTGGGACAGGGCCCAGTCTTCCTACAATGAGCAGTTCTTC. It encodes CASSWDRAQSSYNEQFF. This chain joins TRBV4-1 and TRBJ2-1, with TRBD1 matching 9 bases. CDR3 length: 17 residues. The ends lost 5 bases at V and 1 base at J; junction bases unmatched: 9. CDR1 and CDR2 from the germline V gene are MGHRA and YSYEKL.